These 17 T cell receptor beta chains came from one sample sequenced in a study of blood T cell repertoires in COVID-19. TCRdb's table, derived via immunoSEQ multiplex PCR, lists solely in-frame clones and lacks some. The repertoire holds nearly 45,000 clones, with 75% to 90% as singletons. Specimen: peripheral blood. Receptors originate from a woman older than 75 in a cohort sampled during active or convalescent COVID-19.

CDR3 sequence reads: CASTPSGVNEQFF. CDR3 sequence (DNA): TGTGCCAGTACCCCTAGCGGGGTAAATGAGCAGTTCTTC. The chain has TRBV19 and TRBJ2-1; 9 nucleotides match TRBD2. Germline-derived CDR1 and CDR2 are LNHDA and SQIVND (reference sequence). This CDR3 is 13 amino acids long. V lost 7 bases, J lost 7 bases, and 5 bases stayed unmatched.

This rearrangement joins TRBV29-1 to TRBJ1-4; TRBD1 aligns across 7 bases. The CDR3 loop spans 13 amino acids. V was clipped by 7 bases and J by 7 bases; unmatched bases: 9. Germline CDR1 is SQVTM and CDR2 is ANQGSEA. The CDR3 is CSADAPGGEKLFF. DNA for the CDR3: TGCAGCGCTGACGCCCCAGGGGGTGAAAAACTGTTTTTT.

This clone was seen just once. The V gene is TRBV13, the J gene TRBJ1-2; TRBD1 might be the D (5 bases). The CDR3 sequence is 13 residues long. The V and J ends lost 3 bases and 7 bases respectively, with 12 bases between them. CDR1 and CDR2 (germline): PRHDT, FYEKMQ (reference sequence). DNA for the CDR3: TGTGCCAGCAGCTTTGAAGGGGTTGGTGGCTACACCTTC. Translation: CASSFEGVGGYTF.

CDR3 in amino acids: CASSPDRAYEQYF. The DNA of the CDR3 is TGTGCCAGCAGTCCAGACAGGGCCTACGAGCAGTACTTC. This rearrangement joins TRBV12-3 or TRBV12-4 to TRBJ2-7; 7 bases map to TRBD1. The ends lost 5 bases at V and 2 bases at J; junction bases unmatched: 3. The CDR3 runs 13 residues.

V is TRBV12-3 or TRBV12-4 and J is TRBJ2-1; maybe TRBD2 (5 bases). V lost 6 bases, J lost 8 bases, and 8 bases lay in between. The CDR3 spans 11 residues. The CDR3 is CASRSGYEQFF. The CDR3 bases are TGTGCCAGCAGATCGGGGTATGAGCAGTTCTTC.

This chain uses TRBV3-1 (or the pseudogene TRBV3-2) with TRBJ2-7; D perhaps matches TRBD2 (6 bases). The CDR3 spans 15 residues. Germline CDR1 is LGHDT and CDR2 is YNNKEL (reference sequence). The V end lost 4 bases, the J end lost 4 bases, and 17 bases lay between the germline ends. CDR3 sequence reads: CASSRGVAGRYEQYF. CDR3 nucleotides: TGTGCCAGCAGCCGCGGGGTGGCGGGGAGGTACGAGCAGTACTTC.

This CDR3 reads CASSSPTGTGGTEAFF. The CDR3, as DNA: TGTGCCAGCAGCTCACCCACCGGGACAGGGGGGACTGAAGCTTTCTTT. This chain uses TRBV7-9 with TRBJ1-1, with TRBD1 matching over 11 bases. J lost 5 bases, V lost 4 bases, and 9 bases had no gene match. From germline, CDR1 is SEHNR and CDR2 FQNEAQ (reference sequence). CDR3 length equals 16 residues.

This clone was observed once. The CDR3 DNA reads TGTGCCAGCAGCTTAGACAGGGGATTTGGCATTCAGTACTTC. The encoded protein is CASSLDRGFGIQYF. The J gene is TRBJ2-4, the V gene TRBV7-2; 7 nucleotides agree with TRBD1. With 1 base clipped from V and 9 bases from J, the junction kept 6 bases outside the gene matches. CDR3 length: 14 amino acids. CDR1 is SGHTA and CDR2 is FQGNSA in the germline V gene.

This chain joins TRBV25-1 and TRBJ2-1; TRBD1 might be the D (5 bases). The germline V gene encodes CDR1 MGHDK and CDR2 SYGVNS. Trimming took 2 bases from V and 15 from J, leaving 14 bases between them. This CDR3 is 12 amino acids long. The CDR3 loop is CASSESRVRWFF. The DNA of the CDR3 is TGTGCCAGCAGTGAAAGCAGGGTACGTTGGTTCTTC.

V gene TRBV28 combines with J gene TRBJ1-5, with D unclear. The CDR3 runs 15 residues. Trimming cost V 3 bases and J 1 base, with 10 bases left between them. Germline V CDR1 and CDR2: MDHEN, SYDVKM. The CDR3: CASSFAGLSNQPQHF. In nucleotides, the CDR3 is TGTGCCAGCAGTTTTGCGGGTCTGAGCAATCAGCCCCAGCATTTT.

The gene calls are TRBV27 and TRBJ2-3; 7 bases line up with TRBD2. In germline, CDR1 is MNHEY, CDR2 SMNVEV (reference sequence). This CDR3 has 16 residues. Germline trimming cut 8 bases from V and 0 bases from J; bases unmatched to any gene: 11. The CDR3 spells CASHLSSGASTDTQYF. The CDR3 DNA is TGTGCCAGCCATCTTTCTAGCGGAGCTAGCACAGATACGCAGTATTTT.

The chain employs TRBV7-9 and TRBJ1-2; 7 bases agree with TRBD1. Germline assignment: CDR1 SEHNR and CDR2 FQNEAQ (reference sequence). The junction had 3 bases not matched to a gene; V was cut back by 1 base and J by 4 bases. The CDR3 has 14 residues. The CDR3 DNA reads TGTGCCAGCAGCTTAGAAGGACAGGTCTATGGCTACACCTTC. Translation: CASSLEGQVYGYTF. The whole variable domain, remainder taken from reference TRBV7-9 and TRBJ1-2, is DTGVSQNPRHKITKRGQNVTFRCDPISEHNRLYWYRQTLGQGPEFLTYFQNEAQLEKSRLLSDRFSAERPKGSFSTLEIQRTEQGDSAMYLCASSLEGQVYGYTFGSGTRLTVV.

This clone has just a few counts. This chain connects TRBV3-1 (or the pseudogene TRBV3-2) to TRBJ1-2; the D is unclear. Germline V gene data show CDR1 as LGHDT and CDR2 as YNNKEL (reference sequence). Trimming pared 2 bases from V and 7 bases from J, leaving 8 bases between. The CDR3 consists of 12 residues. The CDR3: CASSQPGGGYTF. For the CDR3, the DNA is TGTGCCAGCAGCCAACCTGGCGGTGGCTACACCTTC.

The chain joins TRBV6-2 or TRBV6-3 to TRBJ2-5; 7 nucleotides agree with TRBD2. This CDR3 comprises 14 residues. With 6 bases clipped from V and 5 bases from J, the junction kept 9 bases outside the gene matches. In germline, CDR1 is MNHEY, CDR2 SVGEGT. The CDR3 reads CASSPLAGRETQYF. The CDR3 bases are TGTGCCAGCAGCCCACTAGCCGGGAGGGAGACCCAGTACTTC.

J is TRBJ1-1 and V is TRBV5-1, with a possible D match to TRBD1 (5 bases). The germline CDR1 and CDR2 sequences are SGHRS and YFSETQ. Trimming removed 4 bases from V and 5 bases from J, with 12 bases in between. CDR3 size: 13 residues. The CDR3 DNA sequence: TGCGCCAGCAGCATCCAGGGTGGGACTGAAGCTTTCTTT. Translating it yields CASSIQGGTEAFF.

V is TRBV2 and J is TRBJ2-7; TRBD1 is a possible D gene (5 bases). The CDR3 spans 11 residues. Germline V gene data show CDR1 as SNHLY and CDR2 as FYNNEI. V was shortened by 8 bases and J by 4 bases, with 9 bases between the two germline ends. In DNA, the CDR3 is TGTGCCAGCCTAGGGGTGTACGAGCAGTACTTC. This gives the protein CASLGVYEQYF. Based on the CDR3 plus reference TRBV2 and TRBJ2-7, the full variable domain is EPEVTQTPSHQVTQMGQEVILRCVPISNHLYFYWYRQILGQKVEFLVSFYNNEISEKSEIFDDQFSVERPDGSNFTLKIRSTKLEDSAMYFCASLGVYEQYFGPGTRLTVT.

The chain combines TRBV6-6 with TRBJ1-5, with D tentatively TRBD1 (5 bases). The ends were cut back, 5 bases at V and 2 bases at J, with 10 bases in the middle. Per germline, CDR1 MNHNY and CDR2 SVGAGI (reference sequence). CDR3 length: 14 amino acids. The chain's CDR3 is CASSLRGGNQPQHF. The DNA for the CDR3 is TGTGCCAGCAGTCTGCGGGGGGGCAATCAGCCCCAGCATTTT.